One and the same sample provided the 28 T cell receptor beta chains below, sequenced in a study of post-analysis software for immune sequencing data. The TCR beta cDNA libraries carried unique molecular identifiers. Using its own MiXCR run on the PCR reads, TCRdb lists one record per CDR3 protein. The repertoire holds 500,000 to 600,000 distinct CDR3 sequences, with roughly 40% as singletons. Study results and limitations: Relative to controls, patients had several TRBV segments at higher frequency, with TRBV5-6, TRBV5-1 and TRBV20-1 among these.

These TCRs' antigens remain unknown. The sequenced sample consisted of blood. The receptor set was obtained from a girl aged 10 to 17 with multiple sclerosis.

The chain uses TRBV5-4 and TRBJ1-2, with D maybe TRBD1 (5 bases). Germline loops: CDR1 SGHNT, CDR2 YYREEE (reference sequence). Trimming left V 3 bases short and J 3 bases short, with 12 bases between. The CDR3 runs 14 residues. The CDR3 DNA reads TGTGCCAGCAGCTGGGTTGGGGCTGACTATGGCTACACCTTC. Amino acid sequence: CASSWVGADYGYTF.

CDR3 coding DNA: TGTGCCAGCAGTCCCCCGTACCCTTGGGGGACTGAAGCTTTCTTT. It is translated as CASSPPYPWGTEAFF. The V gene is TRBV12-3 or TRBV12-4, the J gene TRBJ1-1, with D possibly matching TRBD1 (5 bases). V lost 5 bases to trimming and J lost 5 bases, with 18 bases between them. The CDR3 length is 15 residues.

This clonotype was found once. The rearrangement joins TRBV7-6 to TRBJ2-1; D remains ambiguous. Trimming took off 10 bases at V and 5 bases at J, with 15 bases between the two ends. The CDR3 is 13 amino acids. Germline loops: CDR1 SGHVS, CDR2 FNYEAQ. CDR3 bases: TGTGCCACCAGTGCCCTCCGTAACAATGAGCAGTTCTTC. Amino acid sequence: CATSALRNNEQFF.

In its sample, this clonotype was seen a few times. This chain joins TRBV6-1 and TRBJ2-1; 8 bases align to TRBD2. Trimming at V came to 5 bases and at J to 6 bases, leaving 9 bases not matched to a gene. The V gene's germline CDR1 is MNHNS and CDR2 SASEGT. This CDR3 contains 15 residues. In nucleotides, the CDR3 is TGTGCCAGCAGTTCGGGACTAGTGAGGGGCAATGAGCAGTTCTTC. Encoded protein: CASSSGLVRGNEQFF.

V usage is TRBV29-1 and J usage is TRBJ1-4; D gene ambiguous. CDR1 and CDR2 from the germline V gene are SQVTM and ANQGSEA. The CDR3 has 13 amino acids. The V end was cut by 3 bases, the J end by 0 bases, with 5 bases between. The CDR3 DNA follows: TGCAGCGTTGATGGCGCAACTAATGAAAAACTGTTTTTT. Its protein is CSVDGATNEKLFF. Full variable domain (rest looked up from reference TRBV29-1 and TRBJ1-4): SAVISQKPSRDICQRGTSLTIQCQVDSQVTMMFWYRQQPGQSLTLIATANQGSEATYESGFVIDKFPISRPNLTFSTLTVSNMSPEDSSIYLCSVDGATNEKLFFGSGTQLSVL.

This clonotype came up a few times. V and J are TRBV7-9 and TRBJ2-3; D remains ambiguous. V was pared by 2 bases and J by 2 bases, with 8 bases between. CDR1 is SEHNR, CDR2 FQNEAQ, per germline (reference sequence). This CDR3 is 14 amino acids long. CDR3 in DNA: TGTGCCAGCAGCTTAACGACATCCACAGATACGCAGTATTTT. Its protein is CASSLTTSTDTQYF.

The chain is built from TRBV25-1 and TRBJ1-2, with a possible D match to TRBD1 (6 bases). CDR1 MGHDK and CDR2 SYGVNS come from the germline V gene. The V gene lost 1 base and the J gene lost 4 bases, with 16 bases spanning the gap. The CDR3 has 16 residues. The CDR3 reads CASSESKQGGGYGYTF. The CDR3 DNA reads as TGTGCCAGCAGTGAATCCAAACAGGGAGGCGGCTATGGCTACACCTTC.

V gene TRBV7-9 combines with J gene TRBJ2-5; D call uncertain. CDR1 and CDR2 (germline): SEHNR, FQNEAQ (reference sequence). This CDR3 contains 11 residues. V was shortened by 7 bases and J by 5 bases, with 8 bases between the two germline ends. CDR3 nucleotides: TGTGCCAGCACCCGACTTGAGACCCAGTACTTC. Amino acid sequence: CASTRLETQYF. The variable domain in full, completed from reference TRBV7-9 and TRBJ2-5, reads DTGVSQNPRHKITKRGQNVTFRCDPISEHNRLYWYRQTLGQGPEFLTYFQNEAQLEKSRLLSDRFSAERPKGSFSTLEIQRTEQGDSAMYLCASTRLETQYFGPGTRLLVL.

This clonotype was found a few times. The chain joins TRBV20-1 to TRBJ2-7; possibly TRBD1 for D (6 bases). Germline-derived CDR1 and CDR2 are DFQATT and SNEGSKA (reference sequence). The ends were cut back, 0 bases at V and 2 bases at J, with 14 bases in the middle. The CDR3 is 15 residues long. In DNA form, the CDR3 reads TGCAGTGCTAGAGATCGGACAGTGGCCACCTACGAGCAGTACTTC. Residues: CSARDRTVATYEQYF.

This clonotype was seen more than once but under ten times. The V gene is TRBV30, the J gene TRBJ1-2; the D is unclear. The CDR3 consists of 13 residues. Germline V lookup: CDR1 GTSNPN, CDR2 SVGIG (reference sequence). Between the trimmed V and J ends, which lost 4 bases and 4 bases, there was a span of 13 bases. CDR3 region: CAWISILGYGYTF. CDR3 sequence (DNA): TGTGCCTGGATAAGCATATTGGGCTATGGCTACACCTTC.

This clonotype was recorded a few times. The chain recombines TRBV4-1 with TRBJ2-7; 13 nucleotides match TRBD2. Germline V gives CDR1 MGHRA, CDR2 YSYEKL. The CDR3 totals 19 residues. The V and J ends lost 0 bases and 0 bases, in that order; junction bases with no gene match: 8. The CDR3 nucleotides read TGCGCCAGCAGCCAAGACCGGACTAGCGGGGGCCCTAGCTCCTACGAGCAGTACTTC. It is translated as CASSQDRTSGGPSSYEQYF.

This clonotype has a handful of counts. The rearrangement uses TRBV6-5 and TRBJ1-2; D perhaps matches TRBD1 (5 bases). The CDR3 totals 13 residues. Looked up from germline, CDR1 is MNHEY and CDR2 is SVGAGI. The V end was cut by 8 bases, the J end by 6 bases, with 16 bases between. The CDR3 DNA reads TGTGCCAGCCGGGGAAGGACAACAGATGGCTACACCTTC. This gives the protein CASRGRTTDGYTF.

The V and J genes are TRBV20-1 and TRBJ1-1; 9 bases line up with TRBD1. V shed 1 base, J shed 6 bases, and the junction held 3 bases outside the gene matches. This CDR3 has 13 residues. Germline CDR1 and CDR2: DFQATT and SNEGSKA (reference sequence). The CDR3 coding sequence is TGCAGTGCTAGAGCGGGACAGGGAGCTGAAGCTTTCTTT. It codes for CSARAGQGAEAFF.

This chain joins TRBV20-1 and TRBJ1-5; no definite D call. The CDR3 contains 15 residues. Germline V gives CDR1 DFQATT, CDR2 SNEGSKA (reference sequence). V shed 0 bases and J shed 7 bases, with 16 bases lying between them. The CDR3 DNA reads TGCAGTGCTAGAGATCCCAACGGGTCATGGCAGCCCCAGCATTTT. This codes for CSARDPNGSWQPQHF.

The V and J genes are TRBV7-2 and TRBJ2-3, with unresolved D. CDR1 is SGHTA and CDR2 is FQGNSA in the germline V gene. This CDR3 contains 13 residues. V was clipped by 2 bases and J by 8 bases, with 11 bases between them. The CDR3 region is CASSLPKRGTQYF. Written as DNA, the CDR3 is TGTGCCAGCAGCTTACCCAAGAGAGGTACGCAGTATTTT.

This chain connects TRBV5-1 to TRBJ2-1; D remains unclear. This CDR3 contains 16 residues. V was shortened by 4 bases and J by 2 bases, with 16 bases between the two germline ends. CDR1 is SGHRS, CDR2 YFSETQ, per germline. CDR3 DNA sequence: TGCGCCAGCAGCCCCCGGGCCGATCGCGCCTACAATGAGCAGTTCTTC. Its translation is CASSPRADRAYNEQFF.

This clonotype was counted only a few times. This rearrangement joins TRBV4-2 to TRBJ2-7; tentatively, D is TRBD2 (7 bases). The CDR3 loop spans 16 amino acids. Trimming stripped 1 base from V and 2 bases from J, with 15 bases between. Germline loops: CDR1 LGHNA, CDR2 YNFKEQ. Here the CDR3 reads CASSQVRGGNTYEQYF. The CDR3 region has the DNA TGTGCCAGCAGCCAAGTGCGCGGGGGCAACACCTACGAGCAGTACTTC.

V usage is TRBV29-1 and J usage is TRBJ2-7; 8 positions match TRBD1. The V gene end was trimmed by 6 bases and the J gene end by 6 bases; junction bases not matched to a gene: 25. The germline V gene has CDR1 SQVTM and CDR2 ANQGSEA. The CDR3 is made up of 18 amino acids. The chain's CDR3 is CSVAGGSGGTSAASEQYF. CDR3 nucleotides: TGCAGCGTAGCAGGGGGCAGTGGCGGGACCTCCGCCGCGAGCGAGCAGTACTTC.

The chain combines TRBV4-1 with TRBJ2-6; weak D call: TRBD1 (8 bases). This CDR3 region has 17 residues. Trimming took off 1 base at V and 4 bases at J, with 14 bases between the two ends. Germline loops: CDR1 MGHRA, CDR2 YSYEKL. Here the CDR3 DNA reads TGCGCCAGCAGCCAAGTACAGGGGGGGATAGGGGCCAACGTCCTGACTTTC. Amino acid sequence: CASSQVQGGIGANVLTF.

The chain recombines TRBV5-1 with TRBJ2-1, with D possibly being TRBD1 (7 bases). V was clipped by 4 bases and J by 2 bases, with 13 bases between them. The CDR3 has 15 amino acids. Germline V lookup: CDR1 SGHRS, CDR2 YFSETQ. In DNA form, the CDR3 reads TGCGCCAGCAGCCAGGGGGGTGGGACCTACAATGAGCAGTTCTTC. It specifies CASSQGGGTYNEQFF.

The rearrangement links TRBV11-3 to TRBJ2-7; TRBD1 is a possible D gene (5 bases). CDR3 size: 15 residues. Per the germline V gene, CDR1 is SGHNT and CDR2 is YENEEA. V lost 1 base, J lost 2 bases, and 12 bases lay in between. The CDR3 DNA is TGTGCCAGCAGCTTAGGAATCCAGGGCGCCTACGAGCAGTACTTC. Translating it yields CASSLGIQGAYEQYF.

V is TRBV7-2 and J is TRBJ1-1; weak D call: TRBD1 (5 bases). This CDR3 is built from 14 residues. Germline V gene lookup returns CDR1 SGHTA and CDR2 FQGNSA. V shed 4 bases and J shed 4 bases, with 13 bases lying between them. CDR3: CASSSIRVSTEAFF. DNA for the CDR3: TGTGCCAGCAGCTCGATCAGGGTGAGCACTGAAGCTTTCTTT. Supplemented by reference TRBV7-2 and TRBJ1-1, the full variable domain reads GAGVSQSPSNKVTEKGKDVELRCDPISGHTALYWYRQSLGQGLEFLIYFQGNSAPDKSGLPSDRFSAERTGGSVSTLTIQRTQQEDSAVYLCASSSIRVSTEAFFGQGTRLTVV.

V gene TRBV10-3 combines with J gene TRBJ1-1, with D unresolved. The CDR3 is made up of 14 amino acids. Trimming shortened V by 2 bases and J by 5 bases, and 12 bases separated the two germline ends. Germline V CDR1 and CDR2: ENHRY, SYGVKD. The CDR3 loop is CAISERQDGTEAFF. CDR3 DNA sequence: TGTGCCATCAGTGAGCGCCAAGATGGGACTGAAGCTTTCTTT.

This clonotype was seen only a few times. The chain combines TRBV6-1 with TRBJ1-2; possibly TRBD1 for D (5 bases). Germline V gene lookup returns CDR1 MNHNS and CDR2 SASEGT. The CDR3 sequence is 17 residues long. Deletions cut 4 bases from V and 4 bases from J, with 22 bases between. Written as DNA, the CDR3 is TGTGCCAGCAGTGCGAGGGGCAGGACTAATCACCTCTATGGCTACACCTTC. Its translation: CASSARGRTNHLYGYTF.

About this clonotype itself: At one of its ends the junction is not consistent with the germline gene, which may arise from a read error. The chain uses TRBV7-7 and TRBJ2-6; no definite D call. Germline CDR1 SSHAT, CDR2 FNYEAQ (reference sequence). The CDR3 loop spans 15 amino acids. The DNA for the CDR3 is TGTGCTAGCAGCATGGAATTCTCTGGGGCCAACGTCCTGACTTTC. Amino acids: CASSMEFSGANVLTF.

J is TRBJ2-5 and V is TRBV4-1; 11 positions match TRBD2. After removal of 3 bases from V and 5 bases from J, the junction contained 8 bases not matched to a gene. Germline V gene sequence: CDR1 MGHRA, CDR2 YSYEKL. The CDR3 extends over 16 amino acids. CDR3: CASSHYSGGAEETQYF. CDR3 coding DNA: TGCGCCAGCAGCCATTATAGCGGGGGGGCGGAGGAGACCCAGTACTTC.

The V gene is TRBV5-4, the J gene TRBJ2-1; 8 bases match TRBD2. Losses at the gene ends were 4 bases for V and 6 bases for J; bases not matched to a gene: 15. The CDR3 runs to 17 residues. The germline V gene encodes CDR1 SGHNT and CDR2 YYREEE (reference sequence). The CDR3 nucleotides are TGTGCCAGCAGCCCGAGTGGAGCTAGCGGGCGTTCCAATGAGCAGTTCTTC. It translates to CASSPSGASGRSNEQFF.

V is TRBV6-5 and J is TRBJ2-5; a possible D gene is TRBD1 (7 bases). The V gene's germline CDR1 is MNHEY and CDR2 SVGAGI. This CDR3 is built from 18 residues. V lost 0 bases, J lost 2 bases, and 19 bases lay in between. The CDR3, as DNA: TGTGCCAGCAGTTACTCTAAAACCTCGACAGGGACTCAAGAGACCCAGTACTTC. Its protein product is CASSYSKTSTGTQETQYF.